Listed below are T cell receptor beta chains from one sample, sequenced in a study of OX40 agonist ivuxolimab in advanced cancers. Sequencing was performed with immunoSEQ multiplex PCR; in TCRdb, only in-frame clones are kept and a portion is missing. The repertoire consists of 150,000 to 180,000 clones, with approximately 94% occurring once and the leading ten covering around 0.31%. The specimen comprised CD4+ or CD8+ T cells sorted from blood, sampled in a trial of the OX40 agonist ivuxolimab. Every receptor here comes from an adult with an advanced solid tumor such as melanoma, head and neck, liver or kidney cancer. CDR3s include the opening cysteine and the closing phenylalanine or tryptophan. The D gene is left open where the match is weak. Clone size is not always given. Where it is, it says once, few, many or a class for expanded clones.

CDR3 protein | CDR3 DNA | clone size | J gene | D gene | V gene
CASRERQGVYEKLFF | TGTGCCAGCAGGGAGAGACAGGGGGTATATGAAAAACTGTTTTTT | . | TRBJ1-4 | TRBD1 | TRBV6-6
CAGGSTRNTEAFF | TGTGCCGGCGGGTCAACCAGGAACACTGAAGCTTTCTTT | once | TRBJ1-1 | . | TRBV18
CASSPPGREIYNEQFF | TGTGCCAGCTCACCACCGGGGAGGGAGATTTACAATGAGCAGTTCTTC | . | TRBJ2-1 | TRBD2 | TRBV18
CSVPLGNTIYF | TGCAGTGTCCCCCTGGGAAACACCATATATTTT | . | TRBJ1-3 | . | TRBV20-1
CASSSDRGFFNYGYTF | TGTGCCAGCAGCTCGGACAGGGGGTTTTTCAACTATGGCTACACCTTC | . | TRBJ1-2 | TRBD1 | TRBV11-2
CASSPQGLAGWAYERYF | TGTGCCAGCAGTCCCCAGGGACTAGCGGGGTGGGCCTACGAGCGGTACTTC | . | TRBJ2-7 | TRBD2 | TRBV25-1
CASSLVGPTGGLNTGELFF | TGCGCCAGCAGCTTGGTGGGGCCGACAGGGGGATTGAACACCGGGGAGCTGTTTTTT | . | TRBJ2-2 | TRBD1 | TRBV5-1
CASYREGNYEQYF | TGTGCCAGCTACAGGGAGGGAAACTACGAGCAGTACTTC | . | TRBJ2-7 | . | TRBV6-6
CASSRRGGGYGYTF | TGTGCCAGCAGCCGGCGAGGGGGCGGGTATGGCTACACCTTC | once | TRBJ1-2 | TRBD1 | TRBV2
CASSTPTTPRSGGELFF | TGTGCCAGCAGCACTCCGACAACCCCAAGGTCGGGCGGGGAGCTGTTTTTT | . | TRBJ2-2 | . | TRBV7-7
CASSVRGDNSPLHF | TGTGCCAGCAGTGTAAGGGGGGATAATTCACCCCTCCACTTT | . | TRBJ1-6 | . | TRBV2
CASSSRGASSKKNIQYF | TGTGCCAGCAGCTCCAGGGGGGCGAGTAGTAAAAAAAACATTCAGTACTTC | . | TRBJ2-4 | . | TRBV7-2
CASSFPENYGYTF | TGTGCCAGCAGTTTCCCAGAAAACTATGGCTACACCTTC | . | TRBJ1-2 | . | TRBV6-6
CASSPGLAGVRETQYF | TGTGCCAGCAGCCCGGGACTAGCGGGAGTCAGGGAGACCCAGTACTTC | . | TRBJ2-5 | TRBD2 | TRBV11-3
CASSPGSGGTYNEQFF | TGTGCCAGCAGCCCCGGTAGCGGGGGAACCTACAATGAGCAGTTCTTC | once | TRBJ2-1 | TRBD2 | TRBV7-7
CASKRGTLDYNEQFF | TGTGCCAGTAAGCGGGGGACCCTCGACTACAATGAGCAGTTCTTC | . | TRBJ2-1 | TRBD2 | TRBV19
CASSQTPGGGPYEQYF | TGCGCCAGCAGCCAAACCCCAGGGGGCGGCCCCTACGAGCAGTACTTC | . | TRBJ2-7 | TRBD1 | TRBV5-1
CASSRRGQRTNQPQHF | TGTGCCAGCAGCCGACGGGGGCAAAGGACAAATCAGCCCCAGCATTTT | . | TRBJ1-5 | . | TRBV28
CASSYSLLRQVYGYTF | TGTGCCAGCAGTTATTCGCTTCTGAGACAGGTCTATGGCTACACCTTC | . | TRBJ1-2 | . | TRBV6-5
CASSLGQASYEQYF | TGTGCCAGCAGCTTGGGACAGGCATCCTACGAGCAGTACTTC | . | TRBJ2-7 | TRBD1 | TRBV5-1
CASSKGGQVIGGSPLHF | TGTGCCAGCAGCAAAGGGGGACAGGTGATTGGTGGTTCACCCCTCCACTTT | . | TRBJ1-6 | . | TRBV21-1
CASSEGESGRAANEQFF | TGCGCCAGCAGTGAAGGGGAGAGCGGGAGGGCCGCCAATGAGCAGTTCTTC | . | TRBJ2-1 | TRBD2 | TRBV10-1
CASSQLAGLHYGYTF | TGCGCCAGCAGCCAACTTGCCGGGCTTCACTATGGCTACACCTTC | . | TRBJ1-2 | . | TRBV4-3
CASSSLGQRGQPQHF | TGTGCCAGCAGCTCCCTTGGACAGCGTGGTCAGCCCCAGCATTTT | . | TRBJ1-5 | . | TRBV28
CASSVEGWGFGELFF | TGTGCCAGCAGCGTAGAGGGGTGGGGGTTCGGGGAGCTGTTTTTT | once | TRBJ2-2 | . | TRBV9
CASSLSGGRETQYF | TGTGCCAGCAGCCTTAGCGGAGGGCGGGAGACCCAGTACTTC | . | TRBJ2-5 | . | TRBV14
CASSYRQGNEKLFF | TGTGCCAGCAGTTACAGGCAGGGTAATGAAAAACTGTTTTTT | . | TRBJ1-4 | . | TRBV6-5
CASRSSGRKTQYF | TGTGCCAGCAGGTCCTCCGGTAGGAAGACCCAGTACTTC | . | TRBJ2-5 | . | TRBV6-5
CASSLHSGTAESYTF | TGTGCCAGCAGCTTGCACTCGGGGACAGCCGAGAGCTACACCTTC | . | TRBJ1-2 | TRBD1 | TRBV5-4
CASSRTENTGELFF | TGTGCCAGCAGCAGGACAGAGAACACCGGGGAGCTGTTTTTT | . | TRBJ2-2 | . | TRBV7-6
CATSRSRDTQYF | TGTGCCACCAGCAGGAGTAGGGATACGCAGTATTTT | . | TRBJ2-3 | . | TRBV15
CASSPSSGSYEQYF | TGTGCCAGTAGCCCTTCTAGCGGGAGCTACGAGCAGTACTTC | . | TRBJ2-7 | TRBD2 | TRBV19
CASSVEPAVPYEQYF | TGTGCCAGCAGCGTAGAGCCAGCGGTGCCCTACGAGCAGTACTTC | . | TRBJ2-7 | . | TRBV9
CASSMRGVLQYTEAFF | TGTGCCAGTAGTATGAGGGGTGTACTACAATACACTGAAGCTTTCTTT | . | TRBJ1-1 | . | TRBV19
CASSASSEGALYNSPLHF | TGTGCCAGCAGCGCCTCCTCTGAGGGGGCTCTCTATAATTCACCCCTCCACTTT | . | TRBJ1-6 | TRBD1 | TRBV9
CASRPLAGGTDTQYF | TGTGCCAGCAGGCCCCTAGCGGGAGGGACAGATACGCAGTATTTT | . | TRBJ2-3 | TRBD2 | TRBV6-4
CASSLPNTGELFF | TGTGCCAGCAGCCTCCCGAACACCGGGGAGCTGTTTTTT | . | TRBJ2-2 | . | TRBV7-9
CASSYPRQGRTDTQYF | TGTGCCAGCAGTTACCCCCGACAGGGGCGGACAGATACGCAGTATTTT | . | TRBJ2-3 | TRBD1 | TRBV6-5
CASSRPGQGRNEQFF | TGTGCCAGCAGCCGACCGGGACAGGGGCGCAATGAGCAGTTCTTC | . | TRBJ2-1 | TRBD1 | TRBV11-2
CSVARDRDHEQYF | TGCAGCGTTGCGAGGGACAGGGACCACGAGCAGTACTTC | . | TRBJ2-7 | TRBD1 | TRBV29-1
CASSLQGLQGNTIYF | TGTGCCAGCAGCTTACAGGGGCTTCAAGGAAACACCATATATTTT | once | TRBJ1-3 | . | TRBV7-3
CASSPAPGAYEQYF | TGCGCCAGCAGCCCCGCCCCGGGAGCCTACGAGCAGTACTTC | . | TRBJ2-7 | . | TRBV5-1
CASSLSRRGWNSPLHF | TGTGCCAGCAGCTTAAGCCGACGGGGCTGGAATTCACCCCTCCACTTT | . | TRBJ1-6 | . | TRBV13
CASSGGSATEAFF | TGTGCCAGCAGCGGGGGCTCGGCCACTGAAGCTTTCTTT | . | TRBJ1-1 | . | TRBV5-5
CASSLTGTGNVRGEAFF | TGCGCCAGCAGCTTGACGGGGACAGGGAATGTACGTGGGGAAGCTTTCTTT | . | TRBJ1-1 | TRBD1 | TRBV5-1
CASRGTGNTGELFF | TGTGCCAGCAGGGGGACAGGGAACACCGGGGAGCTGTTTTTT | . | TRBJ2-2 | TRBD1 | TRBV6-5
CASNRQMNTGELFF | TGTGCCAGTAACAGACAGATGAACACCGGGGAGCTGTTTTTT | . | TRBJ2-2 | . | TRBV19
CASSPEPGGATEAFF | TGTGCCAGCTCACCAGAGCCAGGGGGGGCCACTGAAGCTTTCTTT | . | TRBJ1-1 | TRBD1 | TRBV18
CASQGGNYEQYF | TGTGCCTCACAGGGGGGAAACTACGAGCAGTACTTC | . | TRBJ2-7 | TRBD1 | TRBV30
CASSPRTGNTIYF | TGTGCCAGCAGTCCACGGACTGGAAACACCATATATTTT | . | TRBJ1-3 | . | TRBV27
CASSRLAGGDTDTQYF | TGTGCCAGCAGCCGACTAGCGGGAGGGGACACAGATACGCAGTATTTT | . | TRBJ2-3 | TRBD2 | TRBV14